The text below deals with one T cell receptor beta chain. This specimen comes from a study of T cell clusters in autoimmune cytopenias. The V gene's germline CDR1 is MNHEY and CDR2 SVGAGI. CDR3 size: 15 residues. One tube held mixed TRB-A and TRB-B primer pools for touch-down PCR. TCRdb reanalyzed the multiplex PCR reads and collapses them to one entry per CDR3 protein, without DNA. The table for this sample gives more than 4,000 distinct CDR3 sequences. TRB was amplified from roughly 270 ng of peripheral blood genomic DNA per sample. The same data also contributed to another study, on T cell repertoires in aging, cancer and after chemotherapy. That report notes: Clear clonal overlap appeared across healthy donor samples taken over several months to years. Untreated cancer patients had significantly lower blood TCR diversity than age-matched healthy donors.

This chain joins TRBV6-5 and TRBJ2-7. Sequenced input: peripheral blood. The sequence was collected from a human donor in good health. The CDR3 sequence: CASSTRKGSGYEQYF.